Below, 3 T cell receptor beta chains from the same sample are listed, as sequenced in a study of cytomegalovirus exposure and HLA in healthy donors (dated by TCRdb to about 2017). Libraries were constructed by the immunoSEQ multiplex PCR assay. For the multiplex PCR, a mixture combining 60 forward primers for TCR Vbeta segments and 13 reverse primers for TCR Jbeta segments was used. TCRdb limited this immuneACCESS table to in-frame rearrangements with V and J called. A share of clones is missing; checked studies link under half to unresolved V genes, and the rest is unexplained. In this sample's table one finds 100,000 to 150,000 clones. The ten largest clones take up approximately 1.6% of the sample. The sequenced material came from PBMCs. Receptor source: a young man in good health and CMV-seronegative.

The chain is built from TRBV6-6 and TRBJ1-1, with 7 bases fitting TRBD1. Germline CDR1 and CDR2: MNHNY and SVGAGI (reference sequence). This CDR3 is built from 16 residues. The trim removed 6 bases at V and 0 bases at J, leaving 10 bases unmatched. The CDR3 DNA follows: TGTGCCAGCAGATTGACACAGGGGCGTATGAACACTGAAGCTTTCTTT. This translates into CASRLTQGRMNTEAFF.

This chain connects TRBV5-1 to TRBJ2-1; 8 nucleotides match TRBD1. The V gene's germline CDR1 is SGHRS and CDR2 YFSETQ. This CDR3 region has 17 residues. The trim removed 0 bases at V and 6 bases at J, leaving 11 bases unmatched. Written as DNA, the CDR3 is TGCGCCAGCAGCTTGGGTGATAACGGACAGGGCGGCAATGAGCAGTTCTTC. Protein sequence: CASSLGDNGQGGNEQFF. Full variable domain (missing parts from reference TRBV5-1 and TRBJ2-1): KAGVTQTPRYLIKTRGQQVTLSCSPISGHRSVSWYQQTPGQGLQFLFEYFSETQRNKGNFPGRFSGRQFSNSRSEMNVSTLELGDSALYLCASSLGDNGQGGNEQFFGPGTRLTVL.

The chain uses TRBV2 and TRBJ1-1, with TRBD1 identical over 7 bases. V was pared by 7 bases and J by 4 bases, with 9 bases of the junction left unmatched. Germline V lookup: CDR1 SNHLY, CDR2 FYNNEI. The CDR3 is made up of 14 amino acids. The CDR3 DNA reads as TGTGCCAGCATGGAACAGGGGCCGGGCACTGAAGCTTTCTTT. Its protein is CASMEQGPGTEAFF.